One sample yielded the 2 T cell receptor beta chains listed below, sequenced in a study of T-cell reconstitution after alpha-beta-depleted transplantation in children. Preparation of the TCRbeta library involved a method that used unique molecular identifiers. TCRdb redid the calling of the PCR reads with MiXCR, one entry per CDR3 protein. The sample lists just under 550,000 distinct CDR3 sequences, approximately 20% occurring once. The sample in question was PBMCs from the stem cell graft donor, obtained from the stem cell graft. The receptor set was obtained from a human donor who donated a stem cell graft to a child with acute lymphoblastic leukemia.

This clonotype was counted a few times. V and J are TRBV23-1 and TRBJ2-1; D assignment may be TRBD1 or TRBD2 (5 bases each). TRBV23-1 is an ORF; its function is uncertain. The CDR3 covers 18 residues. The V gene lost 3 bases and the J gene lost 1 base, with 19 bases spanning the gap. CDR3 region: CASSHSRGGSVSYNEQFF. The CDR3 DNA reads as TGCGCCAGCAGTCATTCCCGGGGCGGCTCGGTATCCTACAATGAGCAGTTCTTC.

There are a few counts of this clonotype. The V call is TRBV9, the J call TRBJ2-2; 11 bases line up with TRBD2. Germline CDR1 and CDR2: SGDLS and YYNGEE. This CDR3 has 17 amino acids. With 0 bases clipped from V and 4 bases from J, the junction kept 5 bases outside the gene matches. CDR3 sequence reads: CASSVVAGGPATGELFF. The CDR3 DNA sequence: TGTGCCAGCAGCGTAGTAGCGGGAGGGCCGGCCACCGGGGAGCTGTTTTTT.